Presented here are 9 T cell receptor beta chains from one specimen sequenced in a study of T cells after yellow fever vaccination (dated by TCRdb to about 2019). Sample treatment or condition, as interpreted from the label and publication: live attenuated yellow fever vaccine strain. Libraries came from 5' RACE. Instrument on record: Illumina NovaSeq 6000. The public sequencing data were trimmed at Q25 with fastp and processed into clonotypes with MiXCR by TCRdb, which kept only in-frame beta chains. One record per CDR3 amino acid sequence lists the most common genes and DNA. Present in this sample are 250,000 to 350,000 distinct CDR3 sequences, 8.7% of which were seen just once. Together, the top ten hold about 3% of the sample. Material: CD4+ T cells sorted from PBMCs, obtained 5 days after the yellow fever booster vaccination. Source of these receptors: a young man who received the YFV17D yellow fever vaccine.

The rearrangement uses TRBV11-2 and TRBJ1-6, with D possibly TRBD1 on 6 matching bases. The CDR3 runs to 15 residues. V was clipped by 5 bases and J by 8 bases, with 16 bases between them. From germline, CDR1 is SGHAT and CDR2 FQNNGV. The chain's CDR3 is CASSPLGGVDSPLHF. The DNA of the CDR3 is TGTGCCAGCAGCCCCCTAGGGGGAGTAGATTCACCCCTCCACTTT.

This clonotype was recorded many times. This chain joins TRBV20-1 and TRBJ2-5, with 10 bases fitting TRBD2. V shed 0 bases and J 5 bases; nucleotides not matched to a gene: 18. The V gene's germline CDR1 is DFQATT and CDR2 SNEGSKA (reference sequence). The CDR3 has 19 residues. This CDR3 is CSARDSIGLADFTMETQYF. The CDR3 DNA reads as TGCAGTGCTAGAGATTCTATCGGACTAGCGGACTTTACGATGGAGACCCAGTACTTC.

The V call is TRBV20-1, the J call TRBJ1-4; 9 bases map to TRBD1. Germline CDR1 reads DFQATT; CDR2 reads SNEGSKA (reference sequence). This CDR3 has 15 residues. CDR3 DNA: TGCAGCGCGACCCGGGAGGGACAGGGAGGTGAAAAACTGTTTTTT. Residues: CSATREGQGGEKLFF.

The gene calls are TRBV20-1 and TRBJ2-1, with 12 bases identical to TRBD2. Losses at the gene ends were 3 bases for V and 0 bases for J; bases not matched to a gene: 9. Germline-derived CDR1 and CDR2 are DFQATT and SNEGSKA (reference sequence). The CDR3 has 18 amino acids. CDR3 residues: CSARTSGGHRSSYNEQFF. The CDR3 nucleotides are TGCAGTGCTAGGACTAGCGGGGGACACAGGAGCTCCTACAATGAGCAGTTCTTC.

The CDR3 DNA reads as TGTGCCAGCAGCCAAAGAGCGGGGGGGCAGCGAGAGACCCAGTACTTC. It translates to CASSQRAGGQRETQYF. The V and J genes are TRBV7-9 and TRBJ2-5, with 10 bases identical to TRBD2. This CDR3 contains 16 residues. The junction had 10 bases not matched to a gene; V was cut back by 5 bases and J by 4 bases. Per the germline V gene, CDR1 is SEHNR and CDR2 is FQNEAQ (reference sequence).

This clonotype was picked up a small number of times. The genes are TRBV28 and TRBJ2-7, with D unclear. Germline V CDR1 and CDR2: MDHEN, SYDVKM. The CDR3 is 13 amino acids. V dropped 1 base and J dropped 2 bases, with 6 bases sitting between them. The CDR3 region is CASSLFGAYEQYV. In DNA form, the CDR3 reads TGTGCCAGCAGTTTATTCGGTGCCTACGAGCAGTACGTC.

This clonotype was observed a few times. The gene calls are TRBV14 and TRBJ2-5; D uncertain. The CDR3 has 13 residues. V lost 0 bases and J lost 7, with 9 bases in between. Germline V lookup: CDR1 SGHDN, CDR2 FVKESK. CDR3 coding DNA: TGTGCCAGCAGCCAAGATGGTCTGGGGACCCAGTACTTC. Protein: CASSQDGLGTQYF. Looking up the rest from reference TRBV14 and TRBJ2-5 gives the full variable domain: EAGVTQFPSHSVIEKGQTVTLRCDPISGHDNLYWYRRVMGKEIKFLLHFVKESKQDESGMPNNRFLAERTGGTYSTLKVQPAELEDSGVYFCASSQDGLGTQYFGPGTRLLVL.

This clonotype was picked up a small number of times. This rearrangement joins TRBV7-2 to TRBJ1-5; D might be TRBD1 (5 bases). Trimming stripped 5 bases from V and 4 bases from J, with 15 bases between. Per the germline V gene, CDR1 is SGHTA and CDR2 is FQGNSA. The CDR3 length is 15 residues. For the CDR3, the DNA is TGTGCCAGCAGCCTTATGATAGGGGTAAATCAGCCCCAGCATTTT. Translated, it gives CASSLMIGVNQPQHF.

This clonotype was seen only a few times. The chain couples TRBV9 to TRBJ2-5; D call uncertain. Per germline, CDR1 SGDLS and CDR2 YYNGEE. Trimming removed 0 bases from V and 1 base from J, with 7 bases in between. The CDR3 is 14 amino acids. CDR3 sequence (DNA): TGTGCCAGCAGCGTAGGGCGGATCCAAGAGACCCAGTACTTC. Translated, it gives CASSVGRIQETQYF.